This T cell receptor (beta chain) was identified in a study of CD8 T cells in ankylosing spondylitis. Study-level points and caveats: Disease-linked clones bore a CD8+ phenotype, appearing relatively rarely in peripheral blood. There was reportedly significant enrichment of clones that were disease-linked in matched ankylosing spondylitis synovial fluid. Characteristic, it appeared, of ankylosing spondylitis blood was a TCR beta motif of roughly eight highly homologous variants. Reactive arthritis synovial fluid and blood were previously reported to contain some motif variants.

This CDR3 has 20 residues. Trimming removed 3 bases at V and 3 bases at J, with 24 bases between. CDR1 SNHLY and CDR2 FYNNEI come from the germline V gene. A remark on this clonotype: What it recognizes is unknown.

As the method for making TCR beta libraries, quantitative 5'-RACE with molecular barcodes was used. TCRdb redid the calling of the 5' RACE reads with MiXCR, one entry per CDR3 protein. Of 220,000 or so distinct CDR3 sequences in the sample, about 17% were seen once. The TCR comes from a male donor with ankylosing spondylitis. Sample: blood, either unsorted or a sorted T cell fraction (not recorded which). This chain joins TRBV2 and TRBJ1-6; D remains ambiguous. The DNA of the CDR3 is TGTGCCAGCAGTGATCCAATATTAGAGGGTCAACCTAACTATAATTCACCCCTCCACTTT. It is translated as CASSDPILEGQPNYNSPLHF.